These 5 T cell receptor beta chains were sequenced from one sample in a study of T cell repertoires in cytomegalovirus infection. TCRdb used MiXCR to reprocess the reads, holding one entry per CDR3 protein. Among more than 140,000 distinct CDR3 sequences, 6.5% were seen once, and the ten largest hold about a sixth. Sequenced: PBMCs. These receptors were taken from a human donor in good health (CMV status not recorded). Some clones in this sample may be carry-over from other donors' samples.

At least ten counts were recorded for this clonotype. The chain is built from TRBV7-2 and TRBJ2-5, with D perhaps matching TRBD1 (5 bases). Trimming cost V 4 bases and J 2 bases, with 14 bases left between them. Germline values: CDR1 SGHTA, CDR2 FQGNSA. There are 15 residues in the CDR3. CDR3: CASSSAMGRQETQYF. CDR3 nucleotide sequence: TGTGCCAGCAGCTCGGCCATGGGGCGACAAGAGACCCAGTACTTC.

This clonotype came up many times. This chain joins TRBV12-3 or TRBV12-4 and TRBJ2-1; 8 bases are a match to TRBD2. V dropped 2 bases and J dropped 0; count of bases not matched to a gene: 3. CDR3 size: 16 residues. This chain's CDR3 is CASSLWGLGSYNEQFF. Here the CDR3 DNA reads TGTGCCAGCAGTTTATGGGGACTAGGCTCCTACAATGAGCAGTTCTTC.

This clonotype was seen repeatedly, ten times or more. The chain is built from TRBV7-2 and TRBJ1-1; TRBD1 agrees at 7 bases. J lost 7 bases, V lost 5 bases, and 13 bases had no gene match. The CDR3 contains 15 residues. The germline CDR1 and CDR2 sequences are SGHTA and FQGNSA. The CDR3 reads CASSPEGGGTFEAFF. The CDR3 DNA reads as TGTGCCAGCAGCCCGGAGGGAGGGGGCACCTTTGAAGCTTTCTTT.

This clonotype was observed at least ten times. V gene TRBV19 combines with J gene TRBJ2-7; D may be TRBD1 (5 bases). The germline CDR1 and CDR2 sequences are LNHDA and SQIVND (reference sequence). Trimming took off 3 bases at V and 6 bases at J, with 15 bases between the two ends. This CDR3 contains 14 residues. The CDR3 reads CASSIPGWPLEQYF. CDR3 nucleotide sequence: TGTGCCAGTAGTATCCCAGGGTGGCCGCTCGAGCAGTACTTC.

This clonotype was seen many times. Its ends do not fully match the called genes, so a read error is possible. The genes are TRBV7-7 and TRBJ1-2; no reliable D call. The CDR3 runs to 15 residues. Looked up from germline, CDR1 is SSHAT and CDR2 is FNYEAQ (reference sequence). CDR3 in DNA: TGTGCTAGCAGCTTAAGGGCATCGCGGTACTATGGCTACACCTTC. It codes for CASSLRASRYYGYTF.